A selection of T cell receptor beta chains follows, all from one sample in a study of CD8 T cells in ankylosing spondylitis. One entry per CDR3 protein results from TCRdb running MiXCR on the 5' RACE reads. Among 100,000 to 150,000 distinct CDR3 sequences listed, approximately 9.9% were seen once. Sample: blood, either unsorted or a sorted T cell fraction (not recorded which). The receptors originated from a male donor with ankylosing spondylitis or in good health (not recorded which). The CDR3 runs from the conserved cysteine through the conserved F or W. D genes are given only for firm matches. A row's size may be missing; if present it is once, few, many or a size class.

J gene,clone size,D gene,V gene,CDR3 protein,CDR3 DNA
TRBJ2-1,many,.,TRBV24-1,CATSDATGREINEQFF,TGTGCCACCAGTGATGCCACCGGACGGGAAATCAATGAGCAGTTCTTC
TRBJ2-5,few,.,TRBV7-2,CASSLGPTGIFLGTQYF,TGTGCCAGCAGCTTAGGGCCAACAGGGATCTTTCTGGGGACCCAGTACTTC
TRBJ2-3,many,.,TRBV20-1,CSARPATVRGSTQYF,TGCAGTGCTAGACCGGCAACAGTAAGGGGGAGTACGCAGTATTTT
TRBJ2-7,many,.,TRBV12-3/TRBV12-4,CASSLKWDIFEQYF,TGTGCCAGCAGTTTAAAATGGGACATCTTCGAGCAGTACTTC
TRBJ1-1,many,.,TRBV20-1,CSARDRSDIGTEAFF,TGCAGTGCTAGAGATCGGTCAGATATTGGTACTGAAGCTTTCTTT
TRBJ1-1,few,.,TRBV29-1,CSVARPLNTEAFF,TGCAGCGTGGCCCGTCCATTGAACACTGAAGCTTTCTTT
TRBJ2-1,few,.,TRBV27,CASSPREFHNEQFF,TGTGCCAGCAGTCCACGGGAATTCCACAATGAGCAGTTCTTC
TRBJ2-4,many,TRBD2,TRBV18,CASSPGTSGRAKNIQYF,TGTGCCAGCTCACCCGGGACTAGCGGGAGGGCCAAAAACATTCAGTACTTC
TRBJ2-1,many,.,TRBV3-1,CASSLRGWVASDNEQFF,TGTGCCAGCAGCTTAAGGGGCTGGGTGGCTAGCGATAATGAGCAGTTCTTC
TRBJ2-7,many,TRBD1,TRBV29-1,CSVVQGQGKGEQYF,TGCAGCGTCGTCCAGGGACAGGGGAAAGGCGAGCAGTACTTC
TRBJ1-5,.,.,TRBV5-1,CASSWVLRGGGNQPQHF,TGCGCCAGCAGCTGGGTTCTCAGGGGTGGGGGCAATCAGCCCCAGCATTTT
TRBJ2-7,many,TRBD2,TRBV12-3/TRBV12-4,CASSPRTSGSYEQYF,TGTGCCAGCAGTCCCCGGACTAGCGGGAGCTACGAGCAGTACTTC
TRBJ2-3,many,.,TRBV9,CASSAATDTQYF,TGTGCCAGCAGCGCTGCCACAGATACGCAGTATTTT
TRBJ2-7,few,.,TRBV7-2,CASSFGGRYEQYF,TGTGCCAGCAGCTTCGGGGGAAGATACGAGCAGTACTTC
TRBJ2-7,few,TRBD1,TRBV6-5,CASSSQGARRGYEQYF,TGTGCCAGCAGTTCCCAGGGGGCGCGACGGGGGTACGAGCAGTACTTC
TRBJ1-4,many,.,TRBV15,CATSRDLGGPGSNEKLFF,TGTGCCACCAGCAGAGATCTTGGGGGCCCGGGCTCTAATGAAAAACTGTTTTTT
TRBJ2-3,.,.,TRBV7-8,CASSLQGPDTQYF,TGTGCCAGCAGCTTACAGGGGCCAGATACGCAGTATTTT
TRBJ1-5,many,.,TRBV28,CASSSTRPQHF,TGTGCCAGCAGTTCTACTCGGCCCCAGCATTTT
TRBJ2-5,many,.,TRBV10-3,CAISRLVRETQYF,TGTGCCATCAGCCGTCTGGTGCGGGAGACCCAGTACTTC
TRBJ2-1,few,.,TRBV24-1,CATSDFGWVGQFF,TGTGCCACCAGTGATTTTGGGTGGGTGGGGCAGTTCTTC
TRBJ2-7,many,TRBD2,TRBV11-3,CASSYSGSAHEQYF,TGTGCCAGCAGCTATAGCGGGAGTGCCCACGAGCAGTACTTC
TRBJ1-2,.,TRBD1,TRBV20-1,CSARAGTDFSYGYTF,TGCAGTGCTAGGGCCGGGACAGATTTTAGCTATGGCTACACCTTC
TRBJ2-7,.,TRBD2,TRBV20-1,CSARMRTSGTYEQYF,TGCAGTGCCCGCATGAGGACTAGCGGGACCTACGAGCAGTACTTC
TRBJ2-2,.,TRBD1,TRBV12-3/TRBV12-4,CASSPWGTGGAGTGELFF,TGTGCCAGCAGTCCTTGGGGGACAGGGGGCGCAGGGACCGGGGAGCTGTTTTTT